This T cell receptor beta chain emerged from a study of spatial heterogeneity in lung cancer. This clonotype is medium-sized by share. Its antigen is undetermined. TCRdb re-analysed the 5' RACE reads in MiXCR, keeping a single row per CDR3 protein. The repertoire has 5,500 to 8,500 distinct CDR3 sequences, around 3.4% of them found once; the top ten carry approximately 15%. The germline V and J ends were trimmed by 10 bases and 5 bases, with 15 bases remaining between them. The CDR3 has 13 amino acids. Germline V lookup: CDR1 SGDLS, CDR2 YYNGEE. Time point here: sample taken at primary tumor resection. Study conclusions and caveats: The study found that expanded intratumoral alpha and beta TCR counts tracked tumor mutation counts.

This receptor was obtained from a male donor with early-stage non-small cell lung cancer. The starting material was lung tumor tissue, obtained at surgery. This rearrangement joins TRBV9 to TRBJ2-2; D is possibly TRBD2 (7 bases). In DNA, the CDR3 is TGTGCCTCGAGGGAGGGGGGGACCGGGGAGCTGTTTTTT. This encodes CASREGGTGELFF.